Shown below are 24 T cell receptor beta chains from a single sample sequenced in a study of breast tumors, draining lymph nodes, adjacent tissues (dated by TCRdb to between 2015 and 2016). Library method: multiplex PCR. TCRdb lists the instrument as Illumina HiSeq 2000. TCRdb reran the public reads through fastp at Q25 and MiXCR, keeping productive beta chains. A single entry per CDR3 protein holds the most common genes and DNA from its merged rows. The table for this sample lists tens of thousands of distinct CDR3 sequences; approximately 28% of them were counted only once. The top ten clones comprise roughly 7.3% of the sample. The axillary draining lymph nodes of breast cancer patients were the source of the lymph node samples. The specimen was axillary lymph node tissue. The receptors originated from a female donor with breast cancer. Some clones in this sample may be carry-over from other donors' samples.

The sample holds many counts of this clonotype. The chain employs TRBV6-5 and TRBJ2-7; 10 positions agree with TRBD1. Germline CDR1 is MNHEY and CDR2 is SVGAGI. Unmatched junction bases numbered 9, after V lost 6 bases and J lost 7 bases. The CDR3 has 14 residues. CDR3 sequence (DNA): TGTGCCAGCAGACCTGACAGGGGGCTGGGGGAGCAGTACTTC. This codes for CASRPDRGLGEQYF.

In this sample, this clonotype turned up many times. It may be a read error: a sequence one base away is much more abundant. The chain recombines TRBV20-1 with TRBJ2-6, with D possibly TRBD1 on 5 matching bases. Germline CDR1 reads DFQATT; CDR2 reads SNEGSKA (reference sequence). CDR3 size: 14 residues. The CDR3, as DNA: TGCAGTGCGTCACGCCCCTCTGGGGCCACCGTCCTGACTTTC. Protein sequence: CSASRPSGATVLTF.

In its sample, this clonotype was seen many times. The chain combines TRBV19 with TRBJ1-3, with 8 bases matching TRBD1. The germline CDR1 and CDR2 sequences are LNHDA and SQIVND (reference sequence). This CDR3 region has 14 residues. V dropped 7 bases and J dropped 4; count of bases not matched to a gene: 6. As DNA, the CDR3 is TGTGCCAGTACCTTGGACAGGGACGGAAACACCATATATTTT. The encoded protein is CASTLDRDGNTIYF. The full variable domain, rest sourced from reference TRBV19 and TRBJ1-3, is DGGITQSPKYLFRKEGQNVTLSCEQNLNHDAMYWYRQDPGQGLRLIYYSQIVNDFQKGDIAEGYSVSREKKESFPLTVTSAQKNPTAFYLCASTLDRDGNTIYFGEGSWLTVV.

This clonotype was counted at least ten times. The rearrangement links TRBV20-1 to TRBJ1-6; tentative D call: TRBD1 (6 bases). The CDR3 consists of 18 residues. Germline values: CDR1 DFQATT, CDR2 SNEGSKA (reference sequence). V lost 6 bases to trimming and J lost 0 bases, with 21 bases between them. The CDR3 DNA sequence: TGCAGTGCCCAAAATGCGGGGACACCAAGCTCCTATAATTCACCCCTCCACTTT. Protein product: CSAQNAGTPSSYNSPLHF.

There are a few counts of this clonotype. The chain's CDR3 is CASSLPGNQPQHF. CDR3 nucleotides: TGTGCCAGCAGTTTACCAGGGAATCAGCCCCAGCATTTT. The chain is built from TRBV28 and TRBJ1-5; D possibly corresponds to TRBD1 (5 bases). Germline V gene lookup returns CDR1 MDHEN and CDR2 SYDVKM. This CDR3 contains 13 residues. V was trimmed by 2 bases and J by 4 bases, leaving 6 bases between them.

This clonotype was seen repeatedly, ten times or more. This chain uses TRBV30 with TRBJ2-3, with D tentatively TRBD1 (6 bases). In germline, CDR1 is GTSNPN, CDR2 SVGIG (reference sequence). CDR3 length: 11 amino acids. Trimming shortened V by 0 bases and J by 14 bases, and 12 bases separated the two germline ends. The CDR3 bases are TGTGCCTGGAGTGTTTACGGACAGTGGTATTTT. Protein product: CAWSVYGQWYF.

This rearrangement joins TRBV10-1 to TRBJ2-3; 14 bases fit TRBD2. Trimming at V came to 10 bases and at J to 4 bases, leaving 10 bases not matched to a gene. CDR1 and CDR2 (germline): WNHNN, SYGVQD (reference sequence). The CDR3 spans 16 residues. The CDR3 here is CAKPGGTSGSPDTQYF. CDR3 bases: TGCGCCAAGCCCGGCGGGACTAGCGGGAGCCCAGATACGCAGTATTTT.

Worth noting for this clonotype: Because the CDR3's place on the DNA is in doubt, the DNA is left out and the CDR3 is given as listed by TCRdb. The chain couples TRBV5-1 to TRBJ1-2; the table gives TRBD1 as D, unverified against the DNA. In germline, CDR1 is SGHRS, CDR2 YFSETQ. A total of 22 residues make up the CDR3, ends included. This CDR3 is CASSSQDRGHTYFGPGDYGYTF.

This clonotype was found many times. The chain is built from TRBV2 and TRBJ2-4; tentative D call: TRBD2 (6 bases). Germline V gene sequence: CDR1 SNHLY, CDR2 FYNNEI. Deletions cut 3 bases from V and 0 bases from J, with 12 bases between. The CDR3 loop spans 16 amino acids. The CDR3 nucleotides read TGTGCCAGCAGTGAGATGGAGGGGACAGCCAAAAACATTCAGTACTTC. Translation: CASSEMEGTAKNIQYF.

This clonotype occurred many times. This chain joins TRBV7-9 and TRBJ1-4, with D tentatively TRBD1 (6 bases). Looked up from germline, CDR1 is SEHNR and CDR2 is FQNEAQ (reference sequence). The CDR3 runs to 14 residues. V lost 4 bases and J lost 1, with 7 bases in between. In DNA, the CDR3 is TGTGCCAGCAGCTCCAGGGGAACTAATGAAAAACTGTTTTTT. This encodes CASSSRGTNEKLFF.

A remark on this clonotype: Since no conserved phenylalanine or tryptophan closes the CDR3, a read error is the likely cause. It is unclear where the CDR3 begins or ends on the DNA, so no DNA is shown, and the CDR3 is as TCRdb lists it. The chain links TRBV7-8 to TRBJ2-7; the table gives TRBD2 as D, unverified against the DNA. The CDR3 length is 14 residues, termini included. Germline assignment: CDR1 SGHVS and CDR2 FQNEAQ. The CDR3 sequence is CASSPSSGLGERYL.

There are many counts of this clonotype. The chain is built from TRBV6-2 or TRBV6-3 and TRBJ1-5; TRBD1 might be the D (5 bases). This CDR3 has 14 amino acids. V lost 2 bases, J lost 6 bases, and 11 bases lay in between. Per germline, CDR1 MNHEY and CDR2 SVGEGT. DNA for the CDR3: TGTGCCAGCAGTTACCTTGCTGGGGGTCAGCCCCAGCATTTT. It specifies CASSYLAGGQPQHF.

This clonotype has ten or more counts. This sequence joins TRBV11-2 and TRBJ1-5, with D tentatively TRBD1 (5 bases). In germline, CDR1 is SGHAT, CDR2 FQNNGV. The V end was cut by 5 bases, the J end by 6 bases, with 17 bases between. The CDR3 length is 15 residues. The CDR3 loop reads CASSPSGQGSQPQHF. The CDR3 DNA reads TGTGCCAGCAGCCCCTCCGGCCAGGGAAGTCAGCCCCAGCATTTT.

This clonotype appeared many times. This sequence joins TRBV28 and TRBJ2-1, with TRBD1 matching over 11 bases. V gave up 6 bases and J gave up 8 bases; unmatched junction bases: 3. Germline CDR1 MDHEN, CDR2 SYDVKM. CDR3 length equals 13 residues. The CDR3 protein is CASRGTGGHEQFF. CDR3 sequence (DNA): TGTGCCAGCAGGGGGACAGGGGGACATGAGCAGTTCTTC.

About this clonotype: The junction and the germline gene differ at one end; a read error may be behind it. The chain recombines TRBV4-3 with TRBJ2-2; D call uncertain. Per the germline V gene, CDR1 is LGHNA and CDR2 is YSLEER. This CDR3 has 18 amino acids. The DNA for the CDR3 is TGCGCCGGCAGCCAAGATACACCCCTGGGCCTCAACACCGGGGAGCTGTTTTTT. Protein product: CAGSQDTPLGLNTGELFF.

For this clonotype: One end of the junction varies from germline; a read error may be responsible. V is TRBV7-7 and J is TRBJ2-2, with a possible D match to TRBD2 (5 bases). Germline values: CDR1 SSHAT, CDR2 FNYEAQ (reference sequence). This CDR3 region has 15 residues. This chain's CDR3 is CASSLGEREHWGAVF. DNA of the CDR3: TGTGCCAGCAGCTTAGGAGAGCGAGAACACTGGGGAGCTGTTTTT.

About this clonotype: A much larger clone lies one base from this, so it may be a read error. CDR3 nucleotides: TGTGCCAGCAGCCGGGGAGGGAGTAGCAATGAGCAGTTCTTC. It codes for CASSRGGSSNEQFF. The V gene is TRBV5-6, the J gene TRBJ2-1; 7 bases agree with TRBD2. V lost 4 bases to trimming and J lost 6 bases; unmatched junction nucleotides: 7. This CDR3 is 14 amino acids long. Germline V gives CDR1 SGHDT, CDR2 YYEEEE.

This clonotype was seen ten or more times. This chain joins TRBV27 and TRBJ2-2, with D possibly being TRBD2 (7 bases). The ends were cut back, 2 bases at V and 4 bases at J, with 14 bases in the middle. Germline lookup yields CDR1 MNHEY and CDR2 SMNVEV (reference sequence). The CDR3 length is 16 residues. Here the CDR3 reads CASSLRGGSLTGELFF. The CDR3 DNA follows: TGTGCCAGCAGTTTAAGGGGGGGTTCGCTCACCGGGGAGCTGTTTTTT.

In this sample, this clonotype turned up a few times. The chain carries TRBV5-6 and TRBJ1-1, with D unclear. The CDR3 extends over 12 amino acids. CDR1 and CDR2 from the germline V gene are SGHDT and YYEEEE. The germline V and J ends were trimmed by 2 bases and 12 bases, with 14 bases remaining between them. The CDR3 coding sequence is TGTGCCAGCAGCTTAGGGCGCTCGGGGTCTTTCTTT. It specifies CASSLGRSGSFF.

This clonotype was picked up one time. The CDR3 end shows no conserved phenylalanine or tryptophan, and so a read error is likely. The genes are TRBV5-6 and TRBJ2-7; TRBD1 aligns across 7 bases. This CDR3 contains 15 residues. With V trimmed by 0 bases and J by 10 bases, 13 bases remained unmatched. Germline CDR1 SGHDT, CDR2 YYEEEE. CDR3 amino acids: CASSLEGTDSTKQYL. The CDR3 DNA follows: TGTGCCAGCAGCTTGGAGGGGACAGACAGTACGAAACAGTACCTC.

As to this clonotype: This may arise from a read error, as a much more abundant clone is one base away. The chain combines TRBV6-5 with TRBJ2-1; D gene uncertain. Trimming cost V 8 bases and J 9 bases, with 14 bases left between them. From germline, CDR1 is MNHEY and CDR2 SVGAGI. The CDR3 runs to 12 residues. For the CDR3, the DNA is TGTGCCAGCGCCCCCCGGGTCGGTGAGCAGTTCTTC. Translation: CASAPRVGEQFF.

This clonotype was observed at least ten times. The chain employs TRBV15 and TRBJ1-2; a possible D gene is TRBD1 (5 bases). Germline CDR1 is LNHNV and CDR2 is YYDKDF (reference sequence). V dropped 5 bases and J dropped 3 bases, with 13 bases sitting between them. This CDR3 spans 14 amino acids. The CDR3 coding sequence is TGTGCCACCAGCGATAACCGGGACGACTATGGCTACACCTTC. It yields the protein CATSDNRDDYGYTF.

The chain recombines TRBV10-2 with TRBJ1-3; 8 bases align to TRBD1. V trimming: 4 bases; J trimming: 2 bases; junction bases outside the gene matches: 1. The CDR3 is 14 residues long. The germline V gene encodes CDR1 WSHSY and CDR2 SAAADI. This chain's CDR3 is CASSGQGTGNTIYF. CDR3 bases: TGCGCCAGCAGTGGACAGGGGACTGGAAACACCATATATTTT.

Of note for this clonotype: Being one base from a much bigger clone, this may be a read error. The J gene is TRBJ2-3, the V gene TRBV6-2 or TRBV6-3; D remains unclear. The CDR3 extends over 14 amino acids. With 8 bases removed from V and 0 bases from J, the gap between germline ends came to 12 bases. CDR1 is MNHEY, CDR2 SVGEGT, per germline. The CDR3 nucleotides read TGTGCCAGCTGTCAGGTCTGGAGCACAGATACGCAGTATTTT. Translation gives CASCQVWSTDTQYF.